The subject of this entry is one TCR beta chain. The antigen remains unidentified. The data belong to a study of shared clonotypes between healthy human individuals. Study-level results: With a few donors compared, 4% to 5% of naive CD4 clonotypes were shared. The sampled material consisted only of blood, and tissue repertoires are likely to differ.

Each donor was a Caucasian adult residing in Nashville, Tennessee. Profiling relied on immunoSEQ multiplex PCR, and the TCRdb table lists in-frame clones only, not all of them. The sample includes a few million clones, roughly 92% of them seen just once. The CDR3 totals 11 residues. The ends were cut back, 5 bases at V and 10 bases at J, with 12 bases in the middle. Germline CDR1 and CDR2: DFQATT and SNEGSKA (reference sequence). This TCR was recovered from a man aged 18 to 30 in good health. This sequence joins TRBV20-1 and TRBJ2-1; TRBD2 is a possible D gene (6 bases). Sequencing used naive CD4+ T cells sorted from blood. Specified subset: CD45RA+ positively selected. The DNA of the CDR3 is TGCAGTGCTGCGGACTATCCAGAGCAGTTCTTC. Translation: CSAADYPEQFF.